One and the same sample provided the 14 T cell receptor beta chains below, sequenced in a study of blood T cell repertoires in COVID-19. Libraries were prepared by immunoSEQ multiplex PCR; TCRdb keeps only in-frame clonotypes and omits some of them. Among about 340,000 clones listed, 65% to 85% were seen once. The source material was peripheral blood. The receptors stem from a man younger than 40 with active or convalescent COVID-19.

This clone was seen a handful of times. The gene calls are TRBV5-1 and TRBJ1-2; 7 positions agree with TRBD1. V lost 1 base to trimming and J lost 5 bases; unmatched junction nucleotides: 8. Germline CDR1 is SGHRS and CDR2 is YFSETQ. The CDR3 extends over 15 amino acids. Here the CDR3 DNA reads TGCGCCAGCAGCTTGCGTGGTCCGGGACAGTATGGCTACACCTTC. Amino acid sequence: CASSLRGPGQYGYTF.

The chain employs TRBV2 and TRBJ1-4, with TRBD1 identical over 8 bases. Germline lookup yields CDR1 SNHLY and CDR2 FYNNEI. The V gene end was trimmed by 9 bases and the J gene end by 10 bases; junction bases not matched to a gene: 10. The CDR3 is made up of 13 amino acids. CDR3 DNA sequence: TGTGCCAGTCACCAGGGGGCGTCAGGAAAACTGTTTTTT. Protein sequence: CASHQGASGKLFF.

J is TRBJ2-1 and V is TRBV5-1, with 7 positions matching TRBD1. Germline V gives CDR1 SGHRS, CDR2 YFSETQ. The junction had 8 bases not matched to a gene; V was cut back by 6 bases and J by 8 bases. This CDR3 has 13 residues. The chain's CDR3 is CASNIGGRDEQFF. Written as DNA, the CDR3 is TGCGCCAGCAACATAGGGGGCCGGGATGAGCAGTTCTTC.

The chain uses TRBV28 and TRBJ1-2; TRBD1 matches at 8 bases. V was clipped by 2 bases and J by 7 bases; unmatched bases: 6. Germline-derived CDR1 and CDR2 are MDHEN and SYDVKM. The CDR3 contains 14 residues. CDR3 nucleotide sequence: TGTGCCAGCAGTTTACGGGGACAGGCGGCTGGCTACACCTTC. Protein sequence: CASSLRGQAAGYTF.

V is TRBV6-5 and J is TRBJ2-5; D remains unclear. Germline CDR1 MNHEY, CDR2 SVGAGI. Trimming stripped 6 bases from V and 2 bases from J, with 10 bases between. The CDR3 has 13 amino acids. In DNA form, the CDR3 reads TGTGCCAGCAGATCAGGCAATCAAGAGACCCAGTACTTC. Translating it yields CASRSGNQETQYF.

Here the CDR3 DNA reads TGTGCCAGCAGCTTAGGAGGGATGGAGACCCAGTACTTC. Translation: CASSLGGMETQYF. The chain uses TRBV7-2 and TRBJ2-5, with D tentatively TRBD2 (5 bases). The CDR3 runs 13 residues. The germline V gene encodes CDR1 SGHTA and CDR2 FQGNSA. V was trimmed by 1 base and J by 5 bases, leaving 8 bases between them.

This sequence joins TRBV5-1 and TRBJ2-3, with unresolved D. The CDR3 is 16 residues long. Trimming left V 0 bases short and J 2 bases short, with 13 bases between. Germline V gene lookup returns CDR1 SGHRS and CDR2 YFSETQ. The CDR3 region is CASSLEARSVTDTQYF. Written as DNA, the CDR3 is TGCGCCAGCAGCTTGGAGGCCAGGTCAGTCACAGATACGCAGTATTTT.

The gene calls are TRBV27 and TRBJ2-7, with 11 bases identical to TRBD2. Germline V gives CDR1 MNHEY, CDR2 SMNVEV (reference sequence). Germline trimming cut 5 bases from V and 4 bases from J; bases unmatched to any gene: 4. This CDR3 comprises 14 residues. The CDR3 coding sequence is TGTGCCAGCAGTCTCGGGACTAGCGGTTACGAGCAGTACTTC. It is translated as CASSLGTSGYEQYF.

V is TRBV19 and J is TRBJ1-2; TRBD1 might be the D (6 bases). Germline CDR1 is LNHDA and CDR2 is SQIVND (reference sequence). V was pared by 5 bases and J by 2 bases, with 6 bases between. The CDR3 contains 12 residues. The CDR3 region has the DNA TGTGCCAGTAGTGACAGGAACTATGGCTACACCTTC. Encoded protein: CASSDRNYGYTF.

J is TRBJ2-7 and V is TRBV7-9, with 7 nucleotides matching TRBD2. The germline V gene has CDR1 SEHNR and CDR2 FQNEAQ (reference sequence). J was trimmed by 0 bases and V by 3 bases; bases with no gene match: 2. The length of the CDR3 is 14 residues. The CDR3 loop reads CASSFSGPSYEQYF. CDR3 DNA sequence: TGTGCCAGCAGCTTTAGCGGGCCCTCCTACGAGCAGTACTTC.

This chain joins TRBV10-1 and TRBJ2-1, with 10 bases that match TRBD2. The CDR3 length is 14 residues. Germline V gene sequence: CDR1 WNHNN, CDR2 SYGVQD (reference sequence). V trimming: 11 bases; J trimming: 2 bases; junction bases outside the gene matches: 6. The DNA of the CDR3 is TGCGCCGGTGAGCGGGAGGGGGCCTACAATGAGCAGTTCTTC. The encoded protein is CAGEREGAYNEQFF.

The rearrangement links TRBV6-5 to TRBJ2-7; 9 positions agree with TRBD2. The junction had 4 bases not matched to a gene; V was cut back by 2 bases and J by 2 bases. This CDR3 region has 15 residues. Per germline, CDR1 MNHEY and CDR2 SVGAGI. The CDR3: CASSYGLAGTYEQYF. The CDR3 region has the DNA TGTGCCAGCAGTTACGGCCTAGCGGGGACCTACGAGCAGTACTTC.

As DNA, the CDR3 is TGCAGCGTTCTCCGGGAAGCTGGAAACACCATATATTTT. Its translation: CSVLREAGNTIYF. The chain joins TRBV29-1 to TRBJ1-3; no reliable D call. Trimming shortened V by 5 bases and J by 2 bases, and 10 bases separated the two germline ends. The CDR3 covers 13 residues. CDR1 is SQVTM, CDR2 ANQGSEA, per germline.

This clone was detected a few times. CDR3 protein: CASSQVTRVTEAFF. The CDR3 coding sequence is TGTGCCAGCAGCCAAGTAACCAGGGTCACTGAAGCTTTCTTT. This chain uses TRBV4-2 with TRBJ1-1, with D possibly matching TRBD1 (5 bases). Deletions cut 1 base from V and 4 bases from J, with 10 bases between. There are 14 residues in the CDR3. CDR1 is LGHNA and CDR2 is YNFKEQ in the germline V gene.